This T cell receptor (beta chain) was identified in a study of T cell clones after liver transplantation. With V trimmed by 4 bases and J by 8 bases, 6 bases remained unmatched. This CDR3 has 13 residues. The germline CDR1 and CDR2 sequences are SGHRS and YFSETQ. Here immunoSEQ multiplex PCR was the method, and the copy in TCRdb shows in-frame clones only, minus some. The sample yields around 110,000 clones, 90% seen once. This clone is a singleton in its sample. The chain combines TRBV5-1 with TRBJ1-2; 9 nucleotides align to TRBD1. The sample here was CD4+ T cells from blood, taken 12 months after liver transplant. The sequence was collected from a human patient who received a liver transplant. Part of the T cell pool may stem from the graft donor. The CDR3 loop reads CASSEGQGGGYTF. In nucleotides, the CDR3 is TGCGCCAGCAGCGAGGGACAGGGCGGGGGCTACACCTTC.